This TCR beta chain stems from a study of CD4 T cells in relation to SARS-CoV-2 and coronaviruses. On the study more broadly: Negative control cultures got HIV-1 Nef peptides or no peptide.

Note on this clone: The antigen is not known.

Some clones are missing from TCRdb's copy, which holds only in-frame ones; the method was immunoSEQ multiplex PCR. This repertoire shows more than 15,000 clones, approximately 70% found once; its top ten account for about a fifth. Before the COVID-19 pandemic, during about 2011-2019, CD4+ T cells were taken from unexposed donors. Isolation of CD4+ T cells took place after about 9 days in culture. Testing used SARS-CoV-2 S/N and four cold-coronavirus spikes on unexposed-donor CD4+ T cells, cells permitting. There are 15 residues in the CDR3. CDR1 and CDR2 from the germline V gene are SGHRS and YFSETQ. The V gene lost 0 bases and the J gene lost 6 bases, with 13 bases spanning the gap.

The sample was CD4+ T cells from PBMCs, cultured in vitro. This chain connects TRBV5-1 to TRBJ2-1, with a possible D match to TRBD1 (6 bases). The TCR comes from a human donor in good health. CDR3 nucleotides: TGCGCCAGCAGCTTGGGGCAGGGGTATTTCAATGAGCAGTTCTTC. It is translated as CASSLGQGYFNEQFF.